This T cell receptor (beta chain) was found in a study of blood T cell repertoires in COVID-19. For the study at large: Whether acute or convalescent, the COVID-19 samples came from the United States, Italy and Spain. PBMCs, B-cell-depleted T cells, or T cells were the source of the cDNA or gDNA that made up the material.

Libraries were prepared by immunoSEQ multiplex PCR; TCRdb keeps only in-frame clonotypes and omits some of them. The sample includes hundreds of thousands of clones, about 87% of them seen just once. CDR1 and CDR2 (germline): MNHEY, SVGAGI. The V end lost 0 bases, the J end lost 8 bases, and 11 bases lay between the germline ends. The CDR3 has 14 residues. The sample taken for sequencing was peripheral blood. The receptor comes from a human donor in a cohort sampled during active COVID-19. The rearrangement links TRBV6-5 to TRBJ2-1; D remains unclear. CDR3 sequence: CASSYSRSRDEQFF. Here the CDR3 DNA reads TGTGCCAGCAGTTACTCGAGGAGTCGGGATGAGCAGTTCTTC.